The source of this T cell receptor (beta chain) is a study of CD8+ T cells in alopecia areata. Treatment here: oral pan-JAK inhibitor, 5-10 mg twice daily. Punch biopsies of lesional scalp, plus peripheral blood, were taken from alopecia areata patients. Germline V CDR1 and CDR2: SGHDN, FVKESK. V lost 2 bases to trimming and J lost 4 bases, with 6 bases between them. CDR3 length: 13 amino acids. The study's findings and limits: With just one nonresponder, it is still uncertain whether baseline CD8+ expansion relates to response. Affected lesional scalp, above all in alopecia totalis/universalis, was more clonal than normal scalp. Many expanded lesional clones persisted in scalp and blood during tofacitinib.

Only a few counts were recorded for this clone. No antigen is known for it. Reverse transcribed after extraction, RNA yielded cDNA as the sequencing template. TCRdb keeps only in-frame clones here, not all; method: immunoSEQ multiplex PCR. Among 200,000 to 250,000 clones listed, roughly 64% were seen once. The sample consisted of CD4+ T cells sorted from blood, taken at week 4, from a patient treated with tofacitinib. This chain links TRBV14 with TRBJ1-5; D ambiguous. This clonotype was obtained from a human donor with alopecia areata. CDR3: CASSQLVNQPQHF. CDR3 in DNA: TGTGCCAGCAGCCAACTCGTAAATCAGCCCCAGCATTTT.